Following are 21 T cell receptor beta chains from one sample sequenced in a study of T-cell reconstitution after alpha-beta-depleted transplantation in children. Unique molecular identifiers were incorporated during preparation of the TCRbeta library. Each CDR3 protein is one row after TCRdb ran MiXCR on the PCR reads. The table lists fewer than 350,000 distinct CDR3 sequences, roughly a tenth of them singletons. Sample: PBMCs, taken before TCRalphabeta/CD19-depleted stem cell transplant. The receptors here all came from a boy under two years old with acute myeloid leukemia, due to receive a stem cell transplant.

The sample holds many counts of this clonotype. The chain recombines TRBV25-1 with TRBJ2-5, with TRBD2 as a possible D gene (5 bases). Trimming stripped 3 bases from V and 3 bases from J, with 11 bases between. This CDR3 has 14 residues. In germline, CDR1 is MGHDK, CDR2 SYGVNS. The CDR3 sequence: CASSDYKEEETQYF. CDR3 DNA: TGTGCCAGCAGTGATTATAAGGAGGAAGAGACCCAGTACTTC.

This clonotype was picked up many times. The chain links TRBV28 to TRBJ2-1; TRBD2 matches at 14 bases. The CDR3 contains 15 residues. V lost 7 bases and J lost 8; bases outside the gene matches: 7. Germline lookup yields CDR1 MDHEN and CDR2 SYDVKM. CDR3 sequence: CASTQGTSGSYEQFF. The CDR3 coding sequence is TGTGCCAGCACCCAAGGGACTAGCGGGAGCTATGAGCAGTTCTTC.

This clonotype was observed many times. The CDR3 coding sequence is TGTGCCAGCAGTGCCGGGTCTGGGGCCAACGTCCTGACTTTC. This sequence encodes CASSAGSGANVLTF. This chain uses TRBV25-1 with TRBJ2-6; D is undetermined. V gave up 4 bases and J gave up 1 base, with 5 bases separating them. CDR1 and CDR2 (germline): MGHDK, SYGVNS. The CDR3 consists of 14 residues.

This clonotype was seen repeatedly, ten times or more. The CDR3 DNA is TGTGCCACGACGGGGAACACTGAAGCTTTCTTT. Amino acids: CATTGNTEAFF. The rearrangement links TRBV5-5 to TRBJ1-1; D remains unclear. The CDR3 contains 11 residues. CDR1 and CDR2 from the germline V gene are SGHKS and YYEKEE (reference sequence). Deletions cut 9 bases from V and 1 base from J, with 7 bases between.

This clonotype was observed once. One end of the junction fails to match germline, which may point to a read error. The chain uses TRBV12-3 or TRBV12-4 and TRBJ2-4; 7 nucleotides line up with TRBD2. This CDR3 contains 19 residues. Here the CDR3 reads CARSTTELSSGTLKNIQYF. CDR3 sequence (DNA): TGTGCCCGCAGTACCACGGAGCTGTCTAGCGGAACGCTCAAAAACATTCAGTACTTC.

The sample holds a few counts of this clonotype. The chain uses TRBV29-1 and TRBJ2-3; 13 positions agree with TRBD2. V dropped 7 bases and J dropped 3; count of bases not matched to a gene: 10. This CDR3 is built from 16 residues. Germline V gene data show CDR1 as SQVTM and CDR2 as ANQGSEA. DNA of the CDR3: TGCAGCGCTGGCCGGACTAGCGGGGGTAGGACAGATACGCAGTATTTT. Translation: CSAGRTSGGRTDTQYF.

This clonotype was observed a few times. The V call is TRBV24-1, the J call TRBJ2-1, with 9 bases identical to TRBD2. Germline CDR1 KGHDR, CDR2 SFDVKD. The CDR3 is 19 amino acids. V gave up 5 bases and J gave up 0 bases; unmatched junction bases: 13. CDR3: CATSALGRGGRVSYNEQFF. CDR3 DNA sequence: TGTGCCACCAGTGCCTTGGGGAGGGGCGGGAGGGTCTCCTACAATGAGCAGTTCTTC.

This chain links TRBV20-1 with TRBJ2-3; no clear D gene. V lost 6 bases and J 6 bases, leaving 16 bases between the germline ends. CDR3 size: 13 residues. The germline CDR1 and CDR2 sequences are DFQATT and SNEGSKA (reference sequence). The DNA of the CDR3 is TGCAGTGCACCGGGCCTAACGAGGGATACGCAGTATTTT. Amino acid sequence: CSAPGLTRDTQYF.

This clonotype was seen repeatedly, ten times or more. This chain uses TRBV7-9 with TRBJ2-1; 9 nucleotides agree with TRBD2. This CDR3 has 15 residues. From germline, CDR1 is SEHNR and CDR2 FQNEAQ (reference sequence). The trim removed 5 bases at V and 9 bases at J, leaving 11 bases unmatched. CDR3 loop: CASSPAGGEWTEQFF. The CDR3 DNA sequence: TGTGCCAGCAGCCCAGCGGGGGGCGAGTGGACTGAGCAGTTCTTC.

At least ten counts were recorded for this clonotype. The V gene is TRBV4-3, the J gene TRBJ2-3, with a weak D call TRBD2 (7 bases). Between the trimmed V and J ends, which lost 5 bases and 3 bases, there was a span of 15 bases. Germline V lookup: CDR1 LGHNA, CDR2 YSLEER. The CDR3 covers 15 residues. The CDR3 nucleotides are TGCGCCAGCAGCTCTAGAGGGAGGGGGACAGATACGCAGTATTTT. Residues: CASSSRGRGTDTQYF.

In its sample, this clonotype was seen many times. The V and J genes are TRBV12-3 or TRBV12-4 and TRBJ1-2; possibly TRBD1 for D (6 bases). With 3 bases removed from V and 5 bases from J, the gap between germline ends came to 10 bases. The CDR3 covers 13 residues. The CDR3 spells CASSFGTNYGYTF. The CDR3 DNA follows: TGTGCCAGCAGTTTTGGGACAAATTATGGCTACACCTTC.

This clonotype is a singleton in its sample. A read error may explain this, as a much larger clone is one base away. The conserved phenylalanine or tryptophan is not found at the CDR3 terminus, so this likely reflects a read error. The genes are TRBV29-1 and TRBJ1-1, with unresolved D. Germline CDR1 reads SQVTM; CDR2 reads ANQGSEA. This CDR3 is 12 amino acids long. CDR3 residues: CTCGSGNTEAFY. CDR3 coding DNA: TGCACCTGTGGGTCGGGGAACACTGAAGCTTTCTAT.

This clonotype was seen at least ten times. The rearrangement joins TRBV5-6 to TRBJ1-5, with D possibly being TRBD1 (6 bases). Trimming took 3 bases from V and 5 from J, leaving 15 bases between them. The germline CDR1 and CDR2 sequences are SGHDT and YYEEEE. The length of the CDR3 is 15 residues. As DNA, the CDR3 is TGTGCCAGCAGCTATTGGGACACACAGGATCAGCCCCAGCATTTT. Translated: CASSYWDTQDQPQHF.

This clonotype was seen many times. The CDR3 is CSVDNNFSYNEQFF. CDR3 sequence (DNA): TGCAGCGTTGATAACAACTTCTCCTACAATGAGCAGTTCTTC. The chain carries TRBV29-1 and TRBJ2-1; no firm D call. The germline gives CDR1 SQVTM, CDR2 ANQGSEA. V lost 3 bases, J lost 0 bases, and 9 bases lay in between. This CDR3 comprises 14 residues.

This clonotype was seen repeatedly, ten times or more. This chain links TRBV10-2 with TRBJ2-2; no reliable D call. The CDR3 extends over 14 amino acids. V shed 5 bases and J shed 1 base, with 8 bases lying between them. CDR1 is WSHSY, CDR2 SAAADI, per germline. The CDR3 region is CASSRAGNTGELFF. Here the CDR3 DNA reads TGCGCCAGCAGTAGGGCCGGGAACACCGGGGAGCTGTTTTTT.

This clonotype was counted many times. The J gene is TRBJ2-7, the V gene TRBV28, with D unresolved. The germline gives CDR1 MDHEN, CDR2 SYDVKM. Trimming shortened V by 5 bases and J by 3 bases, and 8 bases separated the two germline ends. CDR3 length: 12 amino acids. CDR3 amino acids: CASSATNYEQYF. The DNA for the CDR3 is TGTGCCAGCAGTGCGACAAACTACGAGCAGTACTTC.

This clonotype has ten or more counts. The chain combines TRBV5-1 with TRBJ2-6; D is unresolved. V was shortened by 0 bases and J by 5 bases, with 6 bases between the two germline ends. This CDR3 is built from 14 residues. CDR1 and CDR2 from the germline V gene are SGHRS and YFSETQ. The chain's CDR3 is CASSLAERANVLTF. CDR3 DNA: TGCGCCAGCAGCTTGGCCGAGAGGGCCAACGTCCTGACTTTC.

This chain links TRBV2 with TRBJ2-5; D ambiguous. Germline assignment: CDR1 SNHLY and CDR2 FYNNEI. With 7 bases removed from V and 6 bases from J, the gap between germline ends came to 12 bases. There are 12 residues in the CDR3. The CDR3 nucleotides are TGTGCCAGCAACTCTCGAACAAAGACCCAGTACTTC. Translation gives CASNSRTKTQYF.

This clonotype occurred many times. V usage is TRBV7-9 and J usage is TRBJ1-6; TRBD1 agrees at 7 bases. The CDR3 loop spans 14 amino acids. Germline trimming cut 5 bases from V and 7 bases from J; bases unmatched to any gene: 5. Germline V gives CDR1 SEHNR, CDR2 FQNEAQ (reference sequence). CDR3 amino acids: CASSAVGGNSPLHF. For the CDR3, the DNA is TGTGCCAGCAGCGCCGTAGGGGGCAATTCACCCCTCCACTTT.

This clonotype was counted ten times or more. V is TRBV7-9 and J is TRBJ1-2; tentative D call: TRBD1 (5 bases). Trimming stripped 0 bases from V and 8 bases from J, with 10 bases between. The CDR3 is 13 residues long. In germline, CDR1 is SEHNR, CDR2 FQNEAQ (reference sequence). The CDR3 nucleotides are TGTGCCAGCAGCTTAGCAGGGGAAGGAGGCTACACCTTC. It encodes CASSLAGEGGYTF.

The V call is TRBV5-1, the J call TRBJ2-1; no definite D call. V gave up 0 bases and J gave up 0 bases, with 10 bases separating them. The germline V gene encodes CDR1 SGHRS and CDR2 YFSETQ. The CDR3 sequence is 16 residues long. The CDR3 DNA reads TGCGCCAGCAGCTTGGCCGAGACTCTCTCCTACAATGAGCAGTTCTTC. It specifies CASSLAETLSYNEQFF.